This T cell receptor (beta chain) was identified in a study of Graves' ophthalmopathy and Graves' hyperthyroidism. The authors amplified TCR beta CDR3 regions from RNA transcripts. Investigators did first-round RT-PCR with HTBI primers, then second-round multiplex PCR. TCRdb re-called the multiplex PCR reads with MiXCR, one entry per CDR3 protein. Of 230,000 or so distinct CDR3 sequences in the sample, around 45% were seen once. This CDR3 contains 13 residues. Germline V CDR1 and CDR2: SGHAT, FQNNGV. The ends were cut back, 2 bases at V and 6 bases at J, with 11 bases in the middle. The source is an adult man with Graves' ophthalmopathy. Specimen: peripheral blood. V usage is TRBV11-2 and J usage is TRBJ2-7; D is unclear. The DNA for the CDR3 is TGTGCCAGCAGCTTATCGACGTTCGGCGAGCAGTACTTC. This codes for CASSLSTFGEQYF.